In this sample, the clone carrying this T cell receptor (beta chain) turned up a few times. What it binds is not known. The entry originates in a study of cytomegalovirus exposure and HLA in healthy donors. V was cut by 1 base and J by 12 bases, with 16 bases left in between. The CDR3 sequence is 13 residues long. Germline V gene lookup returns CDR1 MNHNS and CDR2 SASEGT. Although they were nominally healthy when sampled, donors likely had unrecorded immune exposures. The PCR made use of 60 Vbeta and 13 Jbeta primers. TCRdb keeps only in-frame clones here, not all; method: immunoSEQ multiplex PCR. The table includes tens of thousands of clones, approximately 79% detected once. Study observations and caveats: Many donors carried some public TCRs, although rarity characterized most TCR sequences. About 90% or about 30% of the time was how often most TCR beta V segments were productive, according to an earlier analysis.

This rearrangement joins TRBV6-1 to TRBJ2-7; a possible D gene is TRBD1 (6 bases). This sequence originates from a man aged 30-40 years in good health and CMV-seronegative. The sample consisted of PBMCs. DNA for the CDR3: TGTGCCAGCAGTGAAGTTGGACAGACAGAACTGTACTTC. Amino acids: CASSEVGQTELYF.